The 11 T cell receptor beta chains reported below all come from one sample, sequenced in a study of regulatory T cells in long-lasting Graves disease. Arm-PCR with iRepertoire HTBI primers amplified the CDR3 regions for these TCR beta libraries. A single record per CDR3 protein comes from TCRdb applying MiXCR to the multiplex PCR reads. This table holds 680,000 or so distinct CDR3 sequences, roughly 16% found once. Time point specified: newly diagnosed GD, antithyroid drugs for less than 3 months. Making the TCR library involved RNA that had been extracted from PBMCs. These sequences were also reported in another study, on T cells in Graves' hyperthyroidism and ophthalmopathy.

This sample comprised peripheral blood mononuclear cells (PBMCs), obtained at new diagnosis, from a patient treated with antithyroid drugs. These receptor sequences come from a woman aged 25 to 39 with Graves disease.

This clonotype was picked up many times. The gene calls are TRBV2 and TRBJ2-1; D may be TRBD2 (5 bases). This CDR3 region has 15 residues. V shed 4 bases and J shed 6 bases, with 16 bases lying between them. Per the germline V gene, CDR1 is SNHLY and CDR2 is FYNNEI. CDR3 DNA: TGTGCCAGCAGTGTAGACGGACTGGCCGGCAATGAGCAGTTCTTC. It is translated as CASSVDGLAGNEQFF.

There are many counts of this clonotype. The V gene is TRBV6-1, the J gene TRBJ2-1; 15 nucleotides line up with TRBD2. The CDR3 totals 16 residues. V lost 6 bases and J lost 5; bases outside the gene matches: 5. Germline lookup yields CDR1 MNHNS and CDR2 SASEGT. As DNA, the CDR3 is TGTGCCAGCAGGGGACTAGCGGGAGGTGCGGACAATGAGCAGTTCTTC. Protein product: CASRGLAGGADNEQFF.

Regarding this clonotype: This clone may be a read error of a much larger clone one base away. The chain combines TRBV7-9 with TRBJ2-3, with a possible D match to TRBD1 (5 bases). Germline CDR1 is SEHNR and CDR2 is FQNEAQ (reference sequence). This CDR3 has 15 residues. CDR3: CASSLPAGTTGTQYF. The DNA of the CDR3 is TGTGCCAGCAGCTTACCGGCAGGCACCACAGGTACGCAGTATTTT.

This clonotype was found many times. This chain uses TRBV7-9 with TRBJ1-4; D call uncertain. The CDR3 runs to 14 residues. V gave up 5 bases and J gave up 8 bases, with 15 bases separating them. Germline CDR1 is SEHNR and CDR2 is FQNEAQ (reference sequence). DNA for the CDR3: TGTGCCAGCAGCGGATCCACGGGGAGCGAAAAACTGTTTTTT. Amino acid sequence: CASSGSTGSEKLFF.

This clonotype appeared many times. A read error may produce the germline difference seen at one junction end. This rearrangement joins TRBV12-3 or TRBV12-4 to TRBJ1-1, with D maybe TRBD1 (5 bases). This CDR3 region has 15 residues. The CDR3 loop reads CASSFWGLLNAEAFF. CDR3 DNA: TGTGCCAGCAGTTTTTGGGGACTGCTGAACGCTGAAGCTTTCTTT.

The V and J genes are TRBV30 and TRBJ2-1, with TRBD2 identical over 9 bases. The CDR3 is made up of 13 amino acids. The junction had 13 bases not matched to a gene; V was cut back by 4 bases and J by 15 bases. Germline-derived CDR1 and CDR2 are GTSNPN and SVGIG (reference sequence). DNA for the CDR3: TGTGCCTGGATTTGGCGGGAGGGGGGAGCGGGGTTCTTC. Its protein is CAWIWREGGAGFF.

A few counts support this clonotype. The V call is TRBV7-6, the J call TRBJ1-3, with D perhaps matching TRBD1 (5 bases). Germline-derived CDR1 and CDR2 are SGHVS and FNYEAQ. V was shortened by 1 base and J by 0 bases, with 7 bases between the two germline ends. This CDR3 has 15 amino acids. The CDR3 bases are TGTGCCAGCAGCTTAGAGGGGAACTCTGGAAACACCATATATTTT. Translated: CASSLEGNSGNTIYF.

In the case of this clonotype: A much larger clone is a single base away; this may be a read error. The chain has TRBV3-1 and TRBJ1-2; possible D gene TRBD1, 6 bases. Trimming took 5 bases from V and 2 from J, leaving 15 bases between them. Germline CDR1 is LGHDT and CDR2 is YNNKEL (reference sequence). This CDR3 contains 15 residues. CDR3 protein: CASSSGRGDNYGYTF. The CDR3 DNA follows: TGTGCCAGCAGCTCGGGCAGGGGCGACAACTATGGCTACACCTTC.

This clonotype was observed many times. V gene TRBV6-2 or TRBV6-3 combines with J gene TRBJ2-7, with D unclear. Per the germline V gene, CDR1 is MNHEY and CDR2 is SVGEGT. The length of the CDR3 is 11 residues. The V and J ends lost 4 bases and 4 bases respectively, with 5 bases between them. The CDR3 sequence is CASSWGYEQYF. The CDR3 bases are TGTGCCAGCAGTTGGGGATACGAGCAGTACTTC.

This clonotype was found many times. This sequence joins TRBV28 and TRBJ1-5; D unclear. This CDR3 spans 16 amino acids. The germline V gene encodes CDR1 MDHEN and CDR2 SYDVKM. With 5 bases removed from V and 0 bases from J, the gap between germline ends came to 14 bases. The CDR3 DNA reads as TGTGCCAGCAGTCCGAAGAAGGCGAATAGCAATCAGCCCCAGCATTTT. This sequence encodes CASSPKKANSNQPQHF.

The chain recombines TRBV19 with TRBJ1-5; TRBD1 matches at 11 bases. This CDR3 spans 15 amino acids. The V segment lost 7 bases and the J segment 5 bases; nucleotides outside the gene matches: 7. Germline-derived CDR1 and CDR2 are LNHDA and SQIVND (reference sequence). Here the CDR3 reads CASNQGQGVYQPQHF. In DNA form, the CDR3 reads TGTGCCAGTAACCAGGGACAGGGGGTGTATCAGCCCCAGCATTTT.